A single sample is the source of the 9 T cell receptor beta chains below, sequenced in a study of cytomegalovirus exposure and HLA in healthy donors. Primers: 60 Vbeta forward and 13 Jbeta reverse. Here immunoSEQ multiplex PCR was the method, and the copy in TCRdb shows in-frame clones only, minus some. This sample has over 40,000 clones, with approximately 67% found just once. The sequencing input was PBMCs. The receptors originated from a man younger than 40 in good health and CMV-seronegative.

The CDR3 coding sequence is TGCGCCAGCAGTGACCAGGGCCGGCGGGAGCAGTACTTC. It codes for CASSDQGRREQYF. The genes are TRBV10-1 and TRBJ2-7, with D possibly being TRBD1 (5 bases). The CDR3 runs 13 residues. CDR1 is WNHNN, CDR2 SYGVQD, per germline (reference sequence). The V end was cut by 3 bases, the J end by 7 bases, with 13 bases between.

The V gene is TRBV9, the J gene TRBJ2-7, with 8 bases fitting TRBD2. This CDR3 is 14 amino acids long. CDR1 is SGDLS, CDR2 YYNGEE, per germline. Trimming cost V 4 bases and J 3 bases; bases outside gene matches: 6. The CDR3 here is CASSSSGSGYEQYF. The CDR3 bases are TGTGCCAGCAGCTCAAGCGGGAGCGGCTACGAGCAGTACTTC.

This clone was detected only a few times. J is TRBJ2-7 and V is TRBV6-5, with unresolved D. Trimming removed 7 bases at V and 1 base at J, with 11 bases between. This CDR3 is built from 13 residues. Germline CDR1 MNHEY, CDR2 SVGAGI. In DNA, the CDR3 is TGTGCCAGCATGAGAGGTTCTTCCTACGAGCAGTACTTC. Its protein is CASMRGSSYEQYF.

This rearrangement joins TRBV5-1 to TRBJ2-3, with TRBD2 matching over 8 bases. This CDR3 is 16 amino acids long. J gave up 4 bases and V 4 bases, and 11 bases lay outside the gene matches. Germline CDR1 is SGHRS and CDR2 is YFSETQ. This CDR3 is CASSPISGKGSDTQYF. The DNA of the CDR3 is TGCGCCAGCAGCCCAATTAGCGGGAAGGGCTCAGATACGCAGTATTTT.

In this sample, this clone turned up a few times. This chain connects TRBV7-9 to TRBJ1-1; no firm D call. V was cut by 0 bases and J by 6 bases, with 8 bases left in between. Germline assignment: CDR1 SEHNR and CDR2 FQNEAQ (reference sequence). CDR3 length equals 13 residues. CDR3 sequence: CASSLAGPPEAFF. CDR3 sequence (DNA): TGTGCCAGCAGCTTAGCCGGTCCCCCTGAAGCTTTCTTT.

The rearrangement joins TRBV4-2 to TRBJ2-2; 7 bases line up with TRBD2. There are 19 residues in the CDR3. Germline V CDR1 and CDR2: LGHNA, YNFKEQ. The V segment lost 0 bases and the J segment 4 bases; nucleotides outside the gene matches: 14. Here the CDR3 reads CASSQDFDFGAGVTGELFF. The CDR3 nucleotides are TGTGCCAGCAGCCAAGATTTCGACTTTGGGGCGGGGGTCACCGGGGAGCTGTTTTTT.

DNA for the CDR3: TGTGCCTGGAGCGGAGGCTTGCGGGAGACCCAGTACTTC. Amino acid sequence: CAWSGGLRETQYF. This chain links TRBV30 with TRBJ2-5, with a possible D match to TRBD2 (5 bases). Trimming left V 3 bases short and J 5 bases short, with 13 bases between. Germline values: CDR1 GTSNPN, CDR2 SVGIG (reference sequence). CDR3 size: 13 residues.

The chain links TRBV19 to TRBJ1-5; maybe TRBD1 (5 bases). V was shortened by 6 bases and J by 2 bases, with 14 bases between the two germline ends. The germline CDR1 and CDR2 sequences are LNHDA and SQIVND (reference sequence). The CDR3 has 15 residues. CDR3 in amino acids: CASSYQGAGNQPQHF. The CDR3 bases are TGTGCCAGTAGCTATCAAGGGGCAGGCAATCAGCCCCAGCATTTT.

The J gene is TRBJ2-6, the V gene TRBV11-2; D unclear. The germline V gene has CDR1 SGHAT and CDR2 FQNNGV. V lost 7 bases and J 2 bases, leaving 15 bases between the germline ends. The CDR3 covers 16 residues. CDR3 region: CASTSQVGPGANVLTF. DNA of the CDR3: TGTGCCAGCACCTCGCAGGTGGGCCCTGGGGCCAACGTCCTGACTTTC.